This T cell receptor beta chain was recovered during a study of CD8 T cells in ankylosing spondylitis. Study observations and caveats: Ankylosing spondylitis blood appeared to carry a characteristic TCR beta motif of fewer than 10 highly homologous variants.

On this clonotype: The antigen remains undetermined.

The length of the CDR3 is 16 residues. From germline, CDR1 is MNHEY and CDR2 SVGEGT. The trim removed 7 bases at V and 3 bases at J, leaving 11 bases unmatched. TCRdb re-called the 5' RACE reads through MiXCR, storing one row per CDR3 protein. The repertoire holds some 700,000 distinct CDR3 sequences, with over 15% as singletons. The TCR comes from a male donor with ankylosing spondylitis. The chain links TRBV6-2 or TRBV6-3 to TRBJ2-2; 7 bases are a match to TRBD1. Sequencing was done on a sample of blood, either unsorted or a sorted T cell fraction (not recorded which). The CDR3 loop reads CASNPLTGMHTGELFF. Here the CDR3 DNA reads TGTGCCAGCAACCCCCTGACAGGGATGCACACCGGGGAGCTGTTTTTT.